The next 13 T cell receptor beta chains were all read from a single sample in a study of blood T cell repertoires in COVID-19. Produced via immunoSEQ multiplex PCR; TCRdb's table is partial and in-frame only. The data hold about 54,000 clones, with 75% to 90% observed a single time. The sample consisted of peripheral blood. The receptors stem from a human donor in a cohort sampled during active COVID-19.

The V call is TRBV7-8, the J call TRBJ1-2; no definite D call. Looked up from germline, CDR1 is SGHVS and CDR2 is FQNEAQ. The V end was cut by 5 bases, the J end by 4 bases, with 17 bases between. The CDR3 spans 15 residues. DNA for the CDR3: TGTGCCAGCAGCCCGGGAAGCAGAAACTCCTATGGCTACACCTTC. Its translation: CASSPGSRNSYGYTF.

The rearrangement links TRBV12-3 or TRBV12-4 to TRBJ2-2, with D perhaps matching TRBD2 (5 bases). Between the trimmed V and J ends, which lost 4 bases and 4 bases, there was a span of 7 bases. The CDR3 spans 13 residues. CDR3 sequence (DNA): TGTGCCAGCAGTTGGAGGTCCACCGGGGAGCTGTTTTTT. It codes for CASSWRSTGELFF.

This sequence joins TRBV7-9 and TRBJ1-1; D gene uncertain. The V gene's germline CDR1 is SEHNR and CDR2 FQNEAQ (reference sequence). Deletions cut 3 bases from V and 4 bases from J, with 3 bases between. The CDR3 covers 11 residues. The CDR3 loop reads CASSFGTEAFF. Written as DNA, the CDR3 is TGTGCCAGCAGCTTCGGCACTGAAGCTTTCTTT.

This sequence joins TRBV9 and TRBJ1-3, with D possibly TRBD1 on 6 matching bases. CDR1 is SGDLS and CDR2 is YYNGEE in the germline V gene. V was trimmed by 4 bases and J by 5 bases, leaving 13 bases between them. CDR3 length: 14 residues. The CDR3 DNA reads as TGTGCCAGCAGCCCCCAAGGACAGAGAAACACCATATATTTT. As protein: CASSPQGQRNTIYF.

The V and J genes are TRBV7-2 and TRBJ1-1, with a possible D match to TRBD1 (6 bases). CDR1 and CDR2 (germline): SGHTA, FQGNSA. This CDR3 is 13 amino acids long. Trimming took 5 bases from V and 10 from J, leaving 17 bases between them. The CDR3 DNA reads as TGTGCCAGCAGCCCTCGAGGGGGAAGGGTAGCTTTCTTT. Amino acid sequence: CASSPRGGRVAFF.

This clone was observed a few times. The CDR3 reads CASSFDRGRINTGELFF. The DNA of the CDR3 is TGTGCCAGCAGCTTTGACAGGGGGCGGATTAACACCGGGGAGCTGTTTTTT. J is TRBJ2-2 and V is TRBV5-6; 10 positions match TRBD1. CDR1 is SGHDT and CDR2 is YYEEEE in the germline V gene. The V and J ends lost 2 bases and 2 bases, in that order; junction bases with no gene match: 6. This CDR3 spans 17 amino acids.

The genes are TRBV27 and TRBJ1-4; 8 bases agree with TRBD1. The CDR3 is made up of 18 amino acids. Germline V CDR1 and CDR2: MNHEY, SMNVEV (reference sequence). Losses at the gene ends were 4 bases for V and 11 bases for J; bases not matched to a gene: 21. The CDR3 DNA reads TGTGCCAGCAGTTCACAAACACAGGGTGGGACAGGAACTCGGAAACTGTTTTTT. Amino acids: CASSSQTQGGTGTRKLFF.

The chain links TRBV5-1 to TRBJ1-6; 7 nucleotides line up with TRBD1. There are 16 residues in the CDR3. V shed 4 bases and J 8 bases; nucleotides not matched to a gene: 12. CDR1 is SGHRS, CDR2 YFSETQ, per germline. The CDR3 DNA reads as TGCGCCAGCAGCGCGAACGCGGCAGGGGGAGATTCACCCCTCCACTTT. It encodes CASSANAAGGDSPLHF. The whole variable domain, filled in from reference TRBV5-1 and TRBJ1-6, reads KAGVTQTPRYLIKTRGQQVTLSCSPISGHRSVSWYQQTPGQGLQFLFEYFSETQRNKGNFPGRFSGRQFSNSRSEMNVSTLELGDSALYLCASSANAAGGDSPLHFGNGTRLTVT.

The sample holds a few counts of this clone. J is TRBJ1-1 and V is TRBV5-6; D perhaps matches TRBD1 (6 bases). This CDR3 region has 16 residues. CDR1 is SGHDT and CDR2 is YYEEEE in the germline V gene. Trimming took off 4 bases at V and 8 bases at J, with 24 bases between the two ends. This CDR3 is CASSPPPGPAGEEAFF. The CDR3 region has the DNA TGTGCCAGCAGCCCTCCCCCGGGACCGGCAGGGGAGGAAGCTTTCTTT.

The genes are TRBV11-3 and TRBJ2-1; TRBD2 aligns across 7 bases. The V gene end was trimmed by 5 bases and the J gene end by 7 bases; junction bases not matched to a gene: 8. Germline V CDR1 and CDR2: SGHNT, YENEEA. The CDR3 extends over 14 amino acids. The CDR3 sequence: CASSPGGGSNEQFF. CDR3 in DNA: TGTGCCAGCAGCCCGGGCGGGGGTTCGAATGAGCAGTTCTTC.

CDR3 nucleotides: TGTGCCACCAGCCCTGGCCCTCCGATGGATCAGCCCCAGCATTTT. As protein: CATSPGPPMDQPQHF. The genes are TRBV15 and TRBJ1-5; D uncertain. V lost 5 bases to trimming and J lost 5 bases, with 16 bases between them. Germline loops: CDR1 LNHNV, CDR2 YYDKDF (reference sequence). The CDR3 extends over 15 amino acids.

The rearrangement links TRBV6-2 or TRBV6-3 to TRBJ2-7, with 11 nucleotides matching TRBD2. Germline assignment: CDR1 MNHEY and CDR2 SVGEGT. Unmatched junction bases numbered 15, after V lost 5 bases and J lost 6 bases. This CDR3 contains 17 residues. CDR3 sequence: CASSRVTSGGLSSEQYF. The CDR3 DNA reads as TGTGCCAGCAGTCGCGTAACTAGCGGGGGCCTCTCAAGCGAGCAGTACTTC.

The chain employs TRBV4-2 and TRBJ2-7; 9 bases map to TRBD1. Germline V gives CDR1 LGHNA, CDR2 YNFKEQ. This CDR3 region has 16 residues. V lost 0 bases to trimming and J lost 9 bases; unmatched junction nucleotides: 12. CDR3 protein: CASSQEMGNRGQVQYF. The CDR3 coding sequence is TGTGCCAGCAGCCAAGAAATGGGGAACAGGGGGCAGGTGCAGTACTTC.